The 13 T cell receptor beta chains below all came from one sample that was sequenced in a study of T cells in localized non-small cell lung cancer. The data were produced by immunoSEQ multiplex PCR, yet TCRdb's version contains in-frame clones alone and is incomplete. The table includes 30,000 to 35,000 clones, 93% detected once. Material: peripheral blood, obtained before any cancer treatment. These receptors were collected from a female donor aged 60 or older with stage I lung adenocarcinoma.

The chain employs TRBV19 and TRBJ2-1, with D possibly TRBD1 on 5 matching bases. Germline CDR1 LNHDA, CDR2 SQIVND (reference sequence). V lost 4 bases, J lost 0 bases, and 7 bases lay in between. This CDR3 comprises 14 residues. CDR3 nucleotides: TGTGCCAGTAGTACAACAGGCTCCTACAATGAGCAGTTCTTC. Amino acid sequence: CASSTTGSYNEQFF.

The chain couples TRBV21-1 to TRBJ2-6; the listed D gene, TRBD1, was not tested against the DNA. TRBV21-1 is listed as a pseudogene. The CDR3 is 19 amino acids. In nucleotides, the CDR3 is TGTGCCAGCAGCAGAGAACAGGGGCCAAGGGACTCTGGGGCCAACGTCCTGACTTTC. Translation gives CASSREQGPRDSGANVLTF.

The chain uses TRBV6-6 and TRBJ1-5, with D maybe TRBD1 (5 bases). This CDR3 contains 15 residues. Trimming removed 6 bases from V and 2 bases from J, with 14 bases in between. Germline CDR1 and CDR2: MNHNY and SVGAGI (reference sequence). The CDR3 protein is CASSRRGDGNQPQHF. In DNA, the CDR3 is TGTGCCAGCAGCCGGAGGGGTGACGGCAATCAGCCCCAGCATTTT.

Comment on this clone: A junction end diverges from the germline sequence, so it may reflect a read error. V gene TRBV15 combines with J gene TRBJ2-1; unclear D gene. CDR1 and CDR2 (germline): LNHNV, YYDKDF (reference sequence). The CDR3 runs to 16 residues. CDR3: CATNRDRAGFYNEQFF. CDR3 nucleotide sequence: TGTGCCACCAACAGAGATCGGGCAGGATTCTACAATGAGCAGTTCTTC.

This sequence joins TRBV5-6 and TRBJ2-1; 8 bases fit TRBD2. Losses at the gene ends were 3 bases for V and 4 bases for J; bases not matched to a gene: 9. The CDR3 consists of 16 residues. Germline V CDR1 and CDR2: SGHDT, YYEEEE. CDR3 nucleotide sequence: TGTGCCAGCAGCTCCTCCGTAGCGGGGTATTACAATGAGCAGTTCTTC. Residues: CASSSSVAGYYNEQFF.

CDR3 bases: TGTGCCAGCAGGGGACAGGGAGGCAATCAGCCCCAGCATTTT. Amino acids: CASRGQGGNQPQHF. The chain is built from TRBV6-5 and TRBJ1-5; TRBD1 aligns across 9 bases. V lost 6 bases, J lost 2 bases, and 2 bases stayed unmatched. Looked up from germline, CDR1 is MNHEY and CDR2 is SVGAGI. The CDR3 has 14 amino acids.

The chain uses TRBV30 and TRBJ2-3; 7 bases match TRBD2. There are 15 residues in the CDR3. With 0 bases clipped from V and 2 bases from J, the junction kept 5 bases outside the gene matches. Per the germline V gene, CDR1 is GTSNPN and CDR2 is SVGIG (reference sequence). In DNA form, the CDR3 reads TGTGCCTGGAGTGTAGCGCTAGCGGCCACAGATACGCAGTATTTT. It encodes CAWSVALAATDTQYF.

The chain combines TRBV4-2 with TRBJ1-5, with D perhaps matching TRBD1 (6 bases). The germline V gene has CDR1 LGHNA and CDR2 YNFKEQ. The V and J ends lost 0 bases and 2 bases respectively, with 20 bases between them. The CDR3 contains 19 residues. The CDR3 nucleotides read TGTGCCAGCAGCCAAGATTGGGGTGGTTCTAACAGGGGCAATCAGCCCCAGCATTTT. As protein: CASSQDWGGSNRGNQPQHF.

The rearrangement joins TRBV20-1 to TRBJ1-1, with a possible D match to TRBD1 (5 bases). Germline CDR1 DFQATT, CDR2 SNEGSKA (reference sequence). There are 9 residues in the CDR3. V was shortened by 7 bases and J by 10 bases, with 10 bases between the two germline ends. CDR3 coding DNA: TGCAGTGTCCCCCAGGGAGCTTTCTTT. Translation gives CSVPQGAFF.

The DNA of the CDR3 is TGTGCCAGCCTATCTGCCCGGACAGGGTTCGACGAGCAGTACTTC. This codes for CASLSARTGFDEQYF. The chain has TRBV6-1 and TRBJ2-7, with 8 bases fitting TRBD1. The CDR3 has 15 amino acids. Germline-derived CDR1 and CDR2 are MNHNS and SASEGT. V lost 8 bases and J lost 5; bases outside the gene matches: 14.

The chain employs TRBV15 and TRBJ2-6; D is undetermined. The germline V and J ends were trimmed by 1 base and 0 bases, with 10 bases remaining between them. The CDR3 sequence is 17 residues long. CDR1 and CDR2 (germline): LNHNV, YYDKDF (reference sequence). The CDR3 is CATSRGASHSGANVLTF. The CDR3 DNA reads TGTGCCACCAGCAGAGGGGCCAGCCACTCTGGGGCCAACGTCCTGACTTTC. The full variable domain, its missing parts supplied by reference TRBV15 and TRBJ2-6, is DAMVIQNPRYQVTQFGKPVTLSCSQTLNHNVMYWYQQKSSQAPKLLFHYYDKDFNNEADTPDNFQSRRPNTSFCFLDIRSPGLGDTAMYLCATSRGASHSGANVLTFGAGSRLTVL.

The chain links TRBV5-4 to TRBJ2-7; 9 bases map to TRBD1. Trimming cost V 4 bases and J 5 bases; bases outside gene matches: 4. Germline CDR1 SGHNT, CDR2 YYREEE (reference sequence). The length of the CDR3 is 13 residues. In DNA form, the CDR3 reads TGTGCCAGCAGCCGACAGGGGGGTGACGAGCAGTACTTC. It is translated as CASSRQGGDEQYF.

V and J are TRBV7-3 and TRBJ1-1, with D possibly matching TRBD1 (6 bases). Germline V gene sequence: CDR1 SGHTA, CDR2 FQGTGA. This CDR3 region has 15 residues. V lost 4 bases, J lost 3 bases, and 15 bases lay in between. The CDR3 region is CASSSHTTGYTEAFF. The CDR3 nucleotides are TGTGCCAGCAGCTCACATACCACAGGGTACACTGAAGCTTTCTTT.